This passage covers 9 T cell receptor beta chains from one sample sequenced in a study of T cells in Graves' hyperthyroidism and ophthalmopathy. TCR beta CDR3 regions were amplified from RNA transcripts. A first-round RT-PCR of the TCR CDR3 used the HTBI primer set. TCRdb recomputed calls from the multiplex PCR reads with MiXCR, one row per CDR3 protein. The sample lists a few hundred thousand distinct CDR3 sequences; 35% to 55% were seen once. The specimen was peripheral blood or thyroid tissue (not recorded which). The receptors originated from an adult woman with Graves' disease, either hyperthyroidism or ophthalmopathy (not recorded which).

This chain uses TRBV5-1 with TRBJ1-6, with a possible D match to TRBD1 (6 bases). Between the trimmed V and J ends, which lost 4 bases and 7 bases, there was a span of 21 bases. This CDR3 is 17 amino acids long. Germline values: CDR1 SGHRS, CDR2 YFSETQ. CDR3 sequence (DNA): TGCGCCAGCAGCCCAGGGGAGGCGGGAGGAGTCAATTCACCCCTCCACTTT. This translates into CASSPGEAGGVNSPLHF.

In DNA form, the CDR3 reads TGTGCCAGCAGCCCGCGACAGAGCAATCAGCCCCAGTACTTC. It translates to CASSPRQSNQPQYF. The genes are TRBV7-2 and TRBJ2-5; a weak D match, TRBD1 (5 bases). V gave up 5 bases and J gave up 9 bases, with 19 bases separating them. The CDR3 totals 14 residues. Germline V CDR1 and CDR2: SGHTA, FQGNSA.

The gene calls are TRBV10-3 and TRBJ1-3; D call uncertain. The germline CDR1 and CDR2 sequences are ENHRY and SYGVKD. The CDR3 runs to 13 residues. Trimming stripped 6 bases from V and 0 bases from J, with 6 bases between. The CDR3 loop is CAIREISGNTIYF. In DNA form, the CDR3 reads TGTGCCATCAGAGAGATCTCTGGAAACACCATATATTTT.

This clonotype was counted many times. J is TRBJ2-7 and V is TRBV20-1; tentatively, D is TRBD2 (5 bases). Between the trimmed V and J ends, which lost 6 bases and 2 bases, there was a span of 17 bases. Germline CDR1 DFQATT, CDR2 SNEGSKA (reference sequence). CDR3 length: 14 amino acids. CDR3 amino acids: CSAGLRFPAYEQYF. In nucleotides, the CDR3 is TGCAGTGCCGGACTGAGGTTCCCAGCCTACGAGCAGTACTTC.

The genes are TRBV11-2 and TRBJ2-1; D is unresolved. V shed 1 base and J shed 0 bases, with 10 bases lying between them. Germline V gene sequence: CDR1 SGHAT, CDR2 FQNNGV. CDR3 size: 16 residues. The CDR3 DNA reads as TGTGCCAGCAGCTTAGGCGCGGAGAGCTCCTACAATGAGCAGTTCTTC. This sequence encodes CASSLGAESSYNEQFF.

This clonotype was observed once. A much larger clone differs by one base, so this may be a read error. The chain joins TRBV7-3 to TRBJ2-7; no clear D gene. CDR3 size: 16 residues. Germline V gene data show CDR1 as SGHTA and CDR2 as FQGTGA. The CDR3 DNA is TGCGCCAGCAGCCAAAAGGGCCCGTTCTACTCCTACGAGCAGTGCTTC. Translating it yields CASSQKGPFYSYEQCF.

The chain has TRBV20-1 and TRBJ2-7; 10 positions agree with TRBD1. J was trimmed by 5 bases and V by 2 bases; bases with no gene match: 9. Germline V gene sequence: CDR1 DFQATT, CDR2 SNEGSKA (reference sequence). CDR3 length: 15 amino acids. Here the CDR3 DNA reads TGCAGTGCTAGACGGAGACAGGGGGCAGTCCACGAGCAGTACTTC. Amino acid sequence: CSARRRQGAVHEQYF.

The chain has TRBV20-1 and TRBJ1-2; 9 bases are shared with TRBD1. There are 14 residues in the CDR3. The germline V gene has CDR1 DFQATT and CDR2 SNEGSKA (reference sequence). V trimming: 4 bases; J trimming: 1 base; junction bases outside the gene matches: 4. DNA for the CDR3: TGCAGTGCTAAGCTGGGACAGGGTAACTATGGCTACACCTTC. Amino acids: CSAKLGQGNYGYTF.

Worth noting for this clonotype: Compared with germline, one end of the junction differs, possibly owing to a read error. V gene TRBV25-1 combines with J gene TRBJ1-4; 9 bases match TRBD1. The CDR3 has 15 residues. The germline CDR1 and CDR2 sequences are MGHDK and SYGVNS. The CDR3 is CACSAVQGAGEKLFF. The CDR3 DNA sequence: TGTGCCTGCAGTGCTGTACAGGGGGCTGGGGAAAAACTGTTTTTT.